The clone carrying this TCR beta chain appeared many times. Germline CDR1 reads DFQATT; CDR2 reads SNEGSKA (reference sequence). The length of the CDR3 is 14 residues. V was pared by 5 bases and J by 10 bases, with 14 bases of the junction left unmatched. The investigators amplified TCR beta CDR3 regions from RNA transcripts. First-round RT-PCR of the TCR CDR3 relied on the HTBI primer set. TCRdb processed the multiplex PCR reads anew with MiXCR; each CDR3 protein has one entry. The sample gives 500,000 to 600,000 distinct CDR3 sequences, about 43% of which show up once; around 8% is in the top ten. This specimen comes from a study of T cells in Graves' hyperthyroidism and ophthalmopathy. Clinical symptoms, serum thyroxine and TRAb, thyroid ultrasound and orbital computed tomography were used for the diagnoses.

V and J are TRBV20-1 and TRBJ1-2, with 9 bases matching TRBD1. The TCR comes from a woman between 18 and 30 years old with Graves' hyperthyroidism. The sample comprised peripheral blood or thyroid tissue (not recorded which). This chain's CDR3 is CSAGGGDREGFYTF. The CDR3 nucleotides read TGCAGTGCTGGGGGCGGGGACAGGGAGGGATTCTACACCTTC.